Sequencing of this TCR beta chain was carried out in a study of cytomegalovirus exposure and HLA in healthy donors. With respect to this clone: Antigen unknown.

Germline V lookup: CDR1 WSHSY, CDR2 SAAADI. This CDR3 is 13 amino acids long. Trimming took off 6 bases at V and 0 bases at J, with 8 bases between the two ends. The donors belonged to the approximately 120-subject validation cohort, separate from the roughly 650-subject first cohort. Method: immunoSEQ multiplex PCR; TCRdb's copy keeps in-frame clones and lacks some. Of 250,000 to 400,000 clones in the sample, 70% to 90% are singletons; the top ten hold approximately 0.9%. Study outcomes and limitations: According to a subsequent analysis, TCR clusters from the first cohort were inclined to appear together in the roughly 120 validation repertoires. Using the classifier, cytomegalovirus status was reportedly diagnosed with high specificity and sensitivity.

Sequencing used PBMCs. The rearrangement uses TRBV10-2 and TRBJ1-1, with D possibly matching TRBD1 (5 bases). The clonotype originates from a man between 25 and 39 years old in good health and CMV-seronegative. The CDR3 bases are TGCGCCAGCAGCACAGGACTGAACACTGAAGCTTTCTTT. This sequence encodes CASSTGLNTEAFF.